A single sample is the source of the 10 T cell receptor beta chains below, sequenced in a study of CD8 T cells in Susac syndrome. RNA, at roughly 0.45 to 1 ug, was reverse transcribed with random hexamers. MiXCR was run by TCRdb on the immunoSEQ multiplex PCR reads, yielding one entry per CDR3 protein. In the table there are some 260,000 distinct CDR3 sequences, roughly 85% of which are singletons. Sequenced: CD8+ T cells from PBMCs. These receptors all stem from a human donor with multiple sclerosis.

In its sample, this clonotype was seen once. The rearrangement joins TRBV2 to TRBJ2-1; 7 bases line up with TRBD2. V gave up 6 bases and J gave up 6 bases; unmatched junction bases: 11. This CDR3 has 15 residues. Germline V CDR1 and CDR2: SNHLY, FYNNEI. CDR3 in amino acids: CASRRRAGTVNEQFF. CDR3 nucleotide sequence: TGTGCCAGCAGACGCCGAGCGGGGACGGTCAATGAGCAGTTCTTC.

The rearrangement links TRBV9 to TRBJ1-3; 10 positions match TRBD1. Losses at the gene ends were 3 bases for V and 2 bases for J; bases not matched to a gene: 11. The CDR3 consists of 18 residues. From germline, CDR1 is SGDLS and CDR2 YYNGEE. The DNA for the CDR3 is TGTGCCAGCAGCGACAGCCCCTCTGGACAGGGGGCTGGAAACACCATATATTTT. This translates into CASSDSPSGQGAGNTIYF.

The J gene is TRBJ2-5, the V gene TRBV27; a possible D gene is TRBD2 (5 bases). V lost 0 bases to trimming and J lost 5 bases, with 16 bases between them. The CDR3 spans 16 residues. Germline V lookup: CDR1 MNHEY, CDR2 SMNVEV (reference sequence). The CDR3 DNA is TGTGCCAGCAGTTTATCGGGCCTAGCAGTCGTCGAGACCCAGTACTTC. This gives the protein CASSLSGLAVVETQYF.

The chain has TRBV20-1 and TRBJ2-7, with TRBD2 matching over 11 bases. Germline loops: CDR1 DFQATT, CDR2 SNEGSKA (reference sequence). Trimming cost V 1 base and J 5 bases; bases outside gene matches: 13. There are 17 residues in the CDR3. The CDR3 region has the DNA TGCAGTGCTAGAGGGTTCGGACTAGCGGGTTCCGTCGACGAGCAGTACTTC. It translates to CSARGFGLAGSVDEQYF.

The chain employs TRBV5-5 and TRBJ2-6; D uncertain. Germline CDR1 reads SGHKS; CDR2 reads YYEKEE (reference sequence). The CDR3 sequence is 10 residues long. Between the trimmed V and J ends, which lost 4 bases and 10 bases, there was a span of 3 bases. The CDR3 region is CASSNNVLTF. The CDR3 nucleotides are TGTGCCAGCAGCAATAACGTCCTGACTTTC.

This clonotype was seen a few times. This CDR3 reads CASSPPGGGEQYF. For the CDR3, the DNA is TGTGCCAGCAGCCCCCCCGGTGGCGGCGAGCAGTACTTC. The chain uses TRBV5-6 and TRBJ2-7, with D unresolved. Trimming removed 4 bases from V and 6 bases from J, with 14 bases in between. Germline values: CDR1 SGHDT, CDR2 YYEEEE. The CDR3 has 13 residues.

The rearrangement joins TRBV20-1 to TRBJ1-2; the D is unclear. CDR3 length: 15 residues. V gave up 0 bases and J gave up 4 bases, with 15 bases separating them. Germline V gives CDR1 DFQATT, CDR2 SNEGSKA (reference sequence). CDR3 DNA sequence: TGCAGTGCTAGAGACACGGCGGGATACAGCTATGGCTACACCTTC. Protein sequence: CSARDTAGYSYGYTF.

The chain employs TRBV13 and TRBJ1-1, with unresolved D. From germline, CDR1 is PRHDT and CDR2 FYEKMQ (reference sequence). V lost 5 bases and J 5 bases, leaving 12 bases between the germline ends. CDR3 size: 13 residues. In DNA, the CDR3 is TGTGCCAGCAGCCCTGCCACGAGGACTGAAGCTTTCTTT. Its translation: CASSPATRTEAFF.

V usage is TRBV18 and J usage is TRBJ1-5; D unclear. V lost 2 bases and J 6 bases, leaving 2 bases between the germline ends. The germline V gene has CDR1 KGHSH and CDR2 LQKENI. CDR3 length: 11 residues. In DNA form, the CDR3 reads TGTGCCAGCTCACCAGGTCAGCCCCAGCATTTT. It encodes CASSPGQPQHF.

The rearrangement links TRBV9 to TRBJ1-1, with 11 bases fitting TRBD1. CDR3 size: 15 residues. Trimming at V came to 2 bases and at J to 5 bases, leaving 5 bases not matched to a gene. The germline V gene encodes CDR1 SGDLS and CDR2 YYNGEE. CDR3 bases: TGTGCCAGCAGCGTGGGAGGGACAGGGGGAACTGAAGCTTTCTTT. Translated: CASSVGGTGGTEAFF.